A single sample is the source of the 25 T cell receptor beta chains below, sequenced in a study of CD8+ T cells in alopecia areata. RNA extraction and reverse transcription yielded cDNA as sequencing template. Here immunoSEQ multiplex PCR was the method, and the copy in TCRdb shows in-frame clones only, minus some. This sample has approximately 280,000 clones, with about three fifths found just once. The treatment: oral pan-JAK inhibitor, 5-10 mg twice daily. Sequencing was performed on CD4+ T cells sorted from blood, taken at week 24, from a patient treated with tofacitinib. These receptors all stem from a human donor with alopecia areata.

The chain is built from TRBV18 and TRBJ2-7; TRBD1 matches at 9 bases. Germline CDR1 KGHSH, CDR2 LQKENI. The CDR3 spans 15 residues. The V segment lost 0 bases and the J segment 1 base; nucleotides outside the gene matches: 1. CDR3 sequence: CASSPPGQGSYEQYF. CDR3 in DNA: TGTGCCAGCTCACCACCGGGACAGGGTTCCTACGAGCAGTACTTC. The full variable domain, completed using reference TRBV18 and TRBJ2-7, is NAGVMQNPRHLVRRRGQEARLRCSPMKGHSHVYWYRQLPEEGLKFMVYLQKENIIDESGMPKERFSAEFPKEGPSILRIQQVVRGDSAAYFCASSPPGQGSYEQYFGPGTRLTVT.

The J gene is TRBJ2-3, the V gene TRBV19; D gene ambiguous. Per the germline V gene, CDR1 is LNHDA and CDR2 is SQIVND (reference sequence). V lost 2 bases to trimming and J lost 6 bases, with 6 bases between them. The CDR3 extends over 12 amino acids. In nucleotides, the CDR3 is TGTGCCAGTAGTATATGGATGGATACGCAGTATTTT. Translating gives CASSIWMDTQYF.

This clone was counted a few times. This chain links TRBV6-6 with TRBJ2-7; D remains unclear. The germline CDR1 and CDR2 sequences are MNHNY and SVGAGI (reference sequence). V lost 3 bases to trimming and J lost 3 bases, with 9 bases between them. The CDR3 loop spans 13 amino acids. CDR3 region: CASSYGRLYEQYF. The CDR3 DNA reads TGTGCCAGCAGTTATGGACGCCTCTACGAGCAGTACTTC.

As to this clone: An end of the junction differs from the germline gene, which may be a read error. The chain recombines TRBV7-7 with TRBJ2-5; D may be TRBD1 (5 bases). CDR3 length: 15 amino acids. The germline V gene has CDR1 SSHAT and CDR2 FNYEAQ (reference sequence). CDR3 in DNA: TGTGCTAGCAGCTTAGGGGCAGGTATCCAAGAGACCCAGTACTTC. It translates to CASSLGAGIQETQYF.

This clone was seen only a few times. The chain couples TRBV27 to TRBJ2-2; 7 bases agree with TRBD2. CDR3 size: 14 residues. V shed 5 bases, J shed 0 bases, and the junction held 0 bases outside the gene matches. Germline CDR1 reads MNHEY; CDR2 reads SMNVEV (reference sequence). CDR3 region: CASSRGANTGELFF. CDR3 bases: TGTGCCAGCAGTCGGGGGGCGAACACCGGGGAGCTGTTTTTT.

This clone was counted between two and nine times. This chain joins TRBV5-1 and TRBJ2-3, with 9 bases matching TRBD1. The V gene's germline CDR1 is SGHRS and CDR2 YFSETQ. The CDR3 totals 15 residues. V was clipped by 6 bases and J by 0 bases; unmatched bases: 5. The DNA of the CDR3 is TGCGCCAGCAACCAACAGGGGGCGAGCACAGATACGCAGTATTTT. Amino acid sequence: CASNQQGASTDTQYF. The full variable domain, in which reference TRBV5-1 and TRBJ2-3 provide the parts outside the CDR3, is KAGVTQTPRYLIKTRGQQVTLSCSPISGHRSVSWYQQTPGQGLQFLFEYFSETQRNKGNFPGRFSGRQFSNSRSEMNVSTLELGDSALYLCASNQQGASTDTQYFGPGTRLTVL.

This chain uses TRBV9 with TRBJ1-1; D is unresolved. The CDR3 is 14 amino acids. The germline CDR1 and CDR2 sequences are SGDLS and YYNGEE. V shed 0 bases and J shed 4 bases, with 10 bases lying between them. The DNA of the CDR3 is TGTGCCAGCAGCGTAGGTACGGGGTTCACTGAAGCTTTCTTT. Translation: CASSVGTGFTEAFF.

This chain joins TRBV5-1 and TRBJ1-6; D remains unclear. The CDR3 is 16 residues long. V lost 1 base and J 7 bases, leaving 15 bases between the germline ends. CDR1 SGHRS and CDR2 YFSETQ come from the germline V gene. CDR3 nucleotide sequence: TGCGCCAGCAGCTTGCGGAGTTCCGGATTCAATTCACCCCTCCACTTT. This sequence encodes CASSLRSSGFNSPLHF.

The chain recombines TRBV4-2 with TRBJ1-1, with D possibly being TRBD1 (6 bases). The germline V gene encodes CDR1 LGHNA and CDR2 YNFKEQ. V gave up 4 bases and J gave up 1 base, with 13 bases separating them. The CDR3 has 15 amino acids. The chain's CDR3 is CASSPTTGPNTEAFF. The DNA for the CDR3 is TGTGCCAGCAGCCCCACAACAGGGCCGAACACTGAAGCTTTCTTT.

This clone appeared a few times. The chain is built from TRBV30 and TRBJ1-1; D is uncertain. V was trimmed by 5 bases and J by 1 base, leaving 20 bases between them. The CDR3 contains 16 residues. Germline CDR1 is GTSNPN and CDR2 is SVGIG (reference sequence). CDR3 residues: CAWETLLFSPNTEAFF. Written as DNA, the CDR3 is TGTGCCTGGGAAACCTTGCTCTTTTCCCCGAACACTGAAGCTTTCTTT.

J is TRBJ1-1 and V is TRBV29-1, with D maybe TRBD1 (6 bases). Between the trimmed V and J ends, which lost 8 bases and 1 base, there was a span of 14 bases. CDR1 is SQVTM and CDR2 is ANQGSEA in the germline V gene. This CDR3 has 13 residues. CDR3 loop: CSPQDRGNTEAFF. CDR3 sequence (DNA): TGCAGCCCCCAGGACAGAGGGAACACTGAAGCTTTCTTT.

In this sample, this clone turned up a few times. The chain uses TRBV28 and TRBJ1-5; D is undetermined. The V end was cut by 10 bases, the J end by 3 bases, with 13 bases between. The CDR3 runs to 13 residues. CDR1 MDHEN and CDR2 SYDVKM come from the germline V gene. CDR3 sequence reads: CATRRLVNQPQHF. The CDR3 region has the DNA TGTGCCACCAGACGCCTAGTCAATCAGCCCCAGCATTTT. Variable domain in full (rest from reference TRBV28 and TRBJ1-5): DVKVTQSSRYLVKRTGEKVFLECVQDMDHENMFWYRQDPGLGLRLIYFSYDVKMKEKGDIPEGYSVSREKKERFSLILESASTNQTSMYLCATRRLVNQPQHFGDGTRLSIL.

The DNA of the CDR3 is TGTGCCTGGAGTCAGACGGTGAACACTGAAGCTTTCTTT. As protein: CAWSQTVNTEAFF. This chain uses TRBV30 with TRBJ1-1; D unresolved. Germline CDR1 reads GTSNPN; CDR2 reads SVGIG (reference sequence). This CDR3 contains 13 residues. V lost 2 bases and J 0 bases, leaving 7 bases between the germline ends.

This chain links TRBV30 with TRBJ1-1; TRBD1 might be the D (6 bases). There are 14 residues in the CDR3. Trimming stripped 2 bases from V and 3 bases from J, with 13 bases between. CDR1 is GTSNPN, CDR2 SVGIG, per germline (reference sequence). CDR3 DNA sequence: TGTGCCTGGAGTAAGAGGGGGGCGGACACTGAAGCTTTCTTT. As protein: CAWSKRGADTEAFF.

The J gene is TRBJ2-1, the V gene TRBV7-2; D is perhaps TRBD1 or TRBD2 (5 bases each). Looked up from germline, CDR1 is SGHTA and CDR2 is FQGNSA. V dropped 1 base and J dropped 6 bases, with 13 bases sitting between them. CDR3 length: 15 amino acids. The CDR3 loop reads CASSLVWGRGNEQFF. The CDR3 nucleotides read TGTGCCAGCAGCTTAGTATGGGGGAGAGGCAATGAGCAGTTCTTC.

This clone was found a few times. V and J are TRBV29-1 and TRBJ2-5, with D possibly being TRBD1 or TRBD2 (5 bases each). The CDR3 extends over 13 amino acids. The germline V and J ends were trimmed by 6 bases and 1 base, with 12 bases remaining between them. Germline-derived CDR1 and CDR2 are SQVTM and ANQGSEA. CDR3 in DNA: TGCAGCGTCCGCCGGGACCCCCAAGAGACCCAGTACTTC. Protein product: CSVRRDPQETQYF. The whole variable domain, filled in from reference TRBV29-1 and TRBJ2-5, reads SAVISQKPSRDICQRGTSLTIQCQVDSQVTMMFWYRQQPGQSLTLIATANQGSEATYESGFVIDKFPISRPNLTFSTLTVSNMSPEDSSIYLCSVRRDPQETQYFGPGTRLLVL.

This sequence joins TRBV9 and TRBJ1-2, with 9 bases fitting TRBD1. This CDR3 has 15 residues. Looked up from germline, CDR1 is SGDLS and CDR2 is YYNGEE. V gave up 0 bases and J gave up 5 bases; unmatched junction bases: 5. The CDR3 protein is CASSVGGTGFYGYTF. CDR3 in DNA: TGTGCCAGCAGCGTAGGAGGGACAGGGTTTTATGGCTACACCTTC.

This clone was found once. The V and J genes are TRBV7-9 and TRBJ2-7; the match to TRBD2 covers 11 bases. The CDR3 contains 17 residues. With V trimmed by 0 bases and J by 3 bases, 7 bases remained unmatched. Germline V gene sequence: CDR1 SEHNR, CDR2 FQNEAQ (reference sequence). CDR3 bases: TGTGCCAGCAGCTTAGCTCGGATAGCGGGAGGGGTCTACGAGCAGTACTTC. Its translation is CASSLARIAGGVYEQYF.

This sequence joins TRBV7-2 and TRBJ2-5; weak D call: TRBD2 (6 bases). This CDR3 is built from 15 residues. From germline, CDR1 is SGHTA and CDR2 FQGNSA. Trimming cost V 4 bases and J 1 base, with 13 bases left between them. The chain's CDR3 is CASSSTGLGQETQYF. CDR3 DNA: TGTGCCAGCAGCTCCACGGGACTCGGCCAAGAGACCCAGTACTTC.

The CDR3 nucleotides are TGTGCCACCAGCCGATGGGGACAGGGTGGTCTGTTGAACACTGAAGCTTTCTTT. It yields the protein CATSRWGQGGLLNTEAFF. J is TRBJ1-1 and V is TRBV15; 9 bases map to TRBD1. Germline CDR1 is LNHNV and CDR2 is YYDKDF (reference sequence). This CDR3 contains 18 residues. J lost 0 bases, V lost 5 bases, and 13 bases had no gene match. Combining the CDR3 with reference TRBV15 and TRBJ1-1 gives the whole variable domain DAMVIQNPRYQVTQFGKPVTLSCSQTLNHNVMYWYQQKSSQAPKLLFHYYDKDFNNEADTPDNFQSRRPNTSFCFLDIRSPGLGDTAMYLCATSRWGQGGLLNTEAFFGQGTRLTVV.

V gene TRBV29-1 combines with J gene TRBJ1-6; TRBD1 agrees at 9 bases. With 6 bases clipped from V and 6 bases from J, the junction kept 3 bases outside the gene matches. This CDR3 is 13 amino acids long. In germline, CDR1 is SQVTM, CDR2 ANQGSEA. The chain's CDR3 is CSVGTGSNSPLHF. CDR3 bases: TGCAGCGTCGGGACAGGGAGTAATTCACCCCTCCACTTT.

The chain employs TRBV5-4 and TRBJ2-5; unclear D gene. Germline V gene lookup returns CDR1 SGHNT and CDR2 YYREEE (reference sequence). This CDR3 region has 15 residues. Trimming took 2 bases from V and 1 from J, leaving 12 bases between them. The CDR3 loop is CASSFDVSRQETQYF. As DNA, the CDR3 is TGTGCCAGCAGCTTTGACGTTAGCCGCCAAGAGACCCAGTACTTC.

The V call is TRBV20-1, the J call TRBJ2-5; the match to TRBD1 covers 7 bases. Germline CDR1 and CDR2: DFQATT and SNEGSKA (reference sequence). The CDR3 is made up of 11 amino acids. Trimming took 3 bases from V and 5 from J; bases not matched to a gene: 0. The CDR3 protein is CSARTGETQYF. In DNA form, the CDR3 reads TGCAGTGCTAGGACAGGGGAGACCCAGTACTTC.

This chain connects TRBV29-1 to TRBJ1-2, with D possibly TRBD1 on 6 matching bases. The CDR3 is 14 amino acids. The V gene's germline CDR1 is SQVTM and CDR2 ANQGSEA. V lost 4 bases to trimming and J lost 0 bases, with 12 bases between them. In nucleotides, the CDR3 is TGCAGCGTTGGCAGGAGACAGGCTAACTATGGCTACACCTTC. Amino acids: CSVGRRQANYGYTF. The whole variable domain, remainder taken from reference TRBV29-1 and TRBJ1-2, is SAVISQKPSRDICQRGTSLTIQCQVDSQVTMMFWYRQQPGQSLTLIATANQGSEATYESGFVIDKFPISRPNLTFSTLTVSNMSPEDSSIYLCSVGRRQANYGYTFGSGTRLTVV.

This clone was counted a single time. V gene TRBV15 combines with J gene TRBJ2-1; no firm D call. V was trimmed by 4 bases and J by 5 bases, leaving 9 bases between them. CDR1 LNHNV and CDR2 YYDKDF come from the germline V gene (reference sequence). The CDR3 contains 13 residues. As DNA, the CDR3 is TGTGCCACCAGCATAAGGCTTAACAATGAGCAGTTCTTC. This codes for CATSIRLNNEQFF.